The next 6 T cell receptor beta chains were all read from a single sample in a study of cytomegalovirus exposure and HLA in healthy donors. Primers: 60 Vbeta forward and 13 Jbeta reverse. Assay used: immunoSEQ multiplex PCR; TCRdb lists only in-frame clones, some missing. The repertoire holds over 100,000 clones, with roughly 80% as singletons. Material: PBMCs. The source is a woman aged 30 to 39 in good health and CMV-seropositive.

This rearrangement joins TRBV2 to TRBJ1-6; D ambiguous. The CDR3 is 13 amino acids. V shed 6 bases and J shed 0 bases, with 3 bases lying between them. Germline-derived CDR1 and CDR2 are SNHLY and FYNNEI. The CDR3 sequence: CASRSSYNSPLHF. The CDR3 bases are TGTGCCAGCAGGAGCTCCTATAATTCACCCCTCCACTTT. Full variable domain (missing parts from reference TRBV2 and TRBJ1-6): EPEVTQTPSHQVTQMGQEVILRCVPISNHLYFYWYRQILGQKVEFLVSFYNNEISEKSEIFDDQFSVERPDGSNFTLKIRSTKLEDSAMYFCASRSSYNSPLHFGNGTRLTVT.

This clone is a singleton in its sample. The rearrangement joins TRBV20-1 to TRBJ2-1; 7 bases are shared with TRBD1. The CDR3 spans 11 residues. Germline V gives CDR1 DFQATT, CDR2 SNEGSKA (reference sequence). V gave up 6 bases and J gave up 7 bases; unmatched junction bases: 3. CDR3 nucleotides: TGCAGTGCCACAGGGGTGAATGAGCAGTTCTTC. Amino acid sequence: CSATGVNEQFF.

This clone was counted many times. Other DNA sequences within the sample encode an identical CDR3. CDR3 in amino acids: CASSVEGNTEAFF. The CDR3 region has the DNA TGTGCCAGCAGCGTTGAGGGAAACACTGAAGCTTTCTTT. This chain uses TRBV9 with TRBJ1-1, with D uncertain. The CDR3 contains 13 residues. Germline V gene lookup returns CDR1 SGDLS and CDR2 YYNGEE. Between the trimmed V and J ends, which lost 2 bases and 2 bases, there was a span of 7 bases. Complete variable domain (other parts from reference TRBV9 and TRBJ1-1): DSGVTQTPKHLITATGQRVTLRCSPRSGDLSVYWYQQSLDQGLQFLIQYYNGEERAKGNILERFSAQQFPDLHSELNLSSLELGDSALYFCASSVEGNTEAFFGQGTRLTVV.

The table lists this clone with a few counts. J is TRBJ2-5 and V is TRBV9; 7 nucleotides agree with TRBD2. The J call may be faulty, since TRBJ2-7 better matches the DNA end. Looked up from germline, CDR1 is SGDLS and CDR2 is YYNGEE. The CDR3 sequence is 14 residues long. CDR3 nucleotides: TGTGCCAGCAGCGTAGGGGACTATACCTACGAGCAGTACTTC. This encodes CASSVGDYTYEQYF.

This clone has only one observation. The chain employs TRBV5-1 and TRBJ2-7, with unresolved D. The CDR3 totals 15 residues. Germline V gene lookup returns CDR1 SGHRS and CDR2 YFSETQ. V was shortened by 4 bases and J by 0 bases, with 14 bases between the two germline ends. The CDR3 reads CASSPGSSSSYEQYF. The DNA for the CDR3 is TGCGCCAGCAGCCCCGGATCGTCTAGCTCCTACGAGCAGTACTTC.

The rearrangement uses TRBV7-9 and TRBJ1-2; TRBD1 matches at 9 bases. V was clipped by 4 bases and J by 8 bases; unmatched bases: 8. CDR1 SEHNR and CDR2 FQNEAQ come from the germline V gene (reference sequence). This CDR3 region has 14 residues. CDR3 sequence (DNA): TGTGCCAGCAGCTGGGAGGACAGGGGTGGCGGCTACACCTTC. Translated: CASSWEDRGGGYTF.